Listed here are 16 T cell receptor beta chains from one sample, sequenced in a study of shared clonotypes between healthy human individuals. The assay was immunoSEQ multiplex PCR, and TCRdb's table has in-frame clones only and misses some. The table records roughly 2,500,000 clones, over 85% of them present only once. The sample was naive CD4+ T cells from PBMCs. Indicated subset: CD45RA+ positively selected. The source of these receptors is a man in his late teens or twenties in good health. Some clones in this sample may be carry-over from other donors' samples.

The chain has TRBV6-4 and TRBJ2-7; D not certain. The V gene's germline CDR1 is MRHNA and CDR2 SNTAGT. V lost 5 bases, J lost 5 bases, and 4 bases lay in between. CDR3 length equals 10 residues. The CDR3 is CASSQDEQYF. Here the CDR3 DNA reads TGTGCCAGCAGTCAGGACGAGCAGTACTTC.

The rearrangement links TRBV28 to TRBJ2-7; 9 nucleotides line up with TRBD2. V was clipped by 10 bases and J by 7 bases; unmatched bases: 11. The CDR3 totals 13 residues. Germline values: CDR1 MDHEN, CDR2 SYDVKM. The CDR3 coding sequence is TGTGCCATAAGACTAGCGGCGCTGGGAGAGCAGTACTTC. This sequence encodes CAIRLAALGEQYF.

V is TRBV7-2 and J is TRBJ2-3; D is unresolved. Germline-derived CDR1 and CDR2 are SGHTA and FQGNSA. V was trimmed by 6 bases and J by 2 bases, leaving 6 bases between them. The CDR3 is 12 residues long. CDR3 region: CASRKTTDTQYF. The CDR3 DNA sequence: TGTGCCAGCAGGAAAACCACAGATACGCAGTATTTT.

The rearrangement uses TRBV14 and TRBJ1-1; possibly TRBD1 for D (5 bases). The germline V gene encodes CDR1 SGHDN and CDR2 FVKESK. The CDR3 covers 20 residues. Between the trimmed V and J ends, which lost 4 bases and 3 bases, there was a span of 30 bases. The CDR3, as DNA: TGTGCCAGCAGCCCTAGTAGGGATCCGGGACTTAGGGGACCAGACACTGAAGCTTTCTTT. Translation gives CASSPSRDPGLRGPDTEAFF.

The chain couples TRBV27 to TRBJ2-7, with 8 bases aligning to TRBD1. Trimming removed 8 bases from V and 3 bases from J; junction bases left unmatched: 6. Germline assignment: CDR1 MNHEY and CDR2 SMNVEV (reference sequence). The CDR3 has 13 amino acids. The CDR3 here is CASPRGQDYEQYF. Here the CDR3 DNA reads TGTGCCAGCCCAAGGGGACAGGACTACGAGCAGTACTTC.

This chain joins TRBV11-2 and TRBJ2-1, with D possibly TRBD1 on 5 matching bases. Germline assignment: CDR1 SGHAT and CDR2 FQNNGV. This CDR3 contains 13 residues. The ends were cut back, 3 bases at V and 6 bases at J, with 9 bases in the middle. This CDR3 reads CASSLGPGNEQFF. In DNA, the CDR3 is TGTGCCAGCAGCTTGGGGCCGGGCAATGAGCAGTTCTTC. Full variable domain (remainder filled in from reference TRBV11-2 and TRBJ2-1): EAGVAQSPRYKIIEKRQSVAFWCNPISGHATLYWYQQILGQGPKLLIQFQNNGVVDDSQLPKDRFSAERLKGVDSTLKIQPAKLEDSAVYLCASSLGPGNEQFFGPGTRLTVL.

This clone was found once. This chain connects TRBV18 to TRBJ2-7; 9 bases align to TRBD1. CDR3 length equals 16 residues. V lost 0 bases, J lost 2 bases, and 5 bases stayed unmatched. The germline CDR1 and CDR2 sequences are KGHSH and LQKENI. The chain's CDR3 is CASSPPGTGNPYEQYF. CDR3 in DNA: TGTGCCAGCTCACCACCAGGGACAGGGAACCCCTACGAGCAGTACTTC.

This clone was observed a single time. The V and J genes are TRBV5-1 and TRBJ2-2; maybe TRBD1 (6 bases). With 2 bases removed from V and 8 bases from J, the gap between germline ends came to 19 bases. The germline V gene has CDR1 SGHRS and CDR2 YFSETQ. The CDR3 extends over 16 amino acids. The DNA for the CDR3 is TGCGCCAGCAGCTTCCATGACAGGACCTTGGCGGGGGAGCTGTTTTTT. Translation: CASSFHDRTLAGELFF.

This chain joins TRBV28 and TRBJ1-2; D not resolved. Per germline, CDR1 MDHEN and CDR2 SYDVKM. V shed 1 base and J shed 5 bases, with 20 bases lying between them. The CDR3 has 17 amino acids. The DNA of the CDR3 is TGTGCCAGCAGTTTATCTTCTAAATCCGCCCTAGTTTATGGCTACACCTTC. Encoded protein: CASSLSSKSALVYGYTF.

CDR3 coding DNA: TGTGCCAGTAGTATAAACCTTCCCGGCTATTCTACCGCAGCGGAACAGTACTTC. Translating it yields CASSINLPGYSTAAEQYF. V usage is TRBV19 and J usage is TRBJ2-7; D perhaps matches TRBD2 (5 bases). The CDR3 totals 18 residues. Germline CDR1 is LNHDA and CDR2 is SQIVND (reference sequence). Trimming shortened V by 2 bases and J by 10 bases, and 30 bases separated the two germline ends.

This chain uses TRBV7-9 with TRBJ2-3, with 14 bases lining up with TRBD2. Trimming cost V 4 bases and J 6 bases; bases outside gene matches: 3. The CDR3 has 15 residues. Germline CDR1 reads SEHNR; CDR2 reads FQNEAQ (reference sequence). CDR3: CASSSGLAGVDTQYF. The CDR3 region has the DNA TGTGCCAGCAGCTCGGGACTAGCGGGAGTGGATACGCAGTATTTT.

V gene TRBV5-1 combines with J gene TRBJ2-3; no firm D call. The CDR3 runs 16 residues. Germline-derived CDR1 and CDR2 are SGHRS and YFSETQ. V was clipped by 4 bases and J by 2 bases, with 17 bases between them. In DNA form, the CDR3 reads TGCGCCAGCAGCGCCGGGCCGAAGTCCGTCACAGATACGCAGTATTTT. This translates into CASSAGPKSVTDTQYF. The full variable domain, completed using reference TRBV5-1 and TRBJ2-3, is KAGVTQTPRYLIKTRGQQVTLSCSPISGHRSVSWYQQTPGQGLQFLFEYFSETQRNKGNFPGRFSGRQFSNSRSEMNVSTLELGDSALYLCASSAGPKSVTDTQYFGPGTRLTVL.

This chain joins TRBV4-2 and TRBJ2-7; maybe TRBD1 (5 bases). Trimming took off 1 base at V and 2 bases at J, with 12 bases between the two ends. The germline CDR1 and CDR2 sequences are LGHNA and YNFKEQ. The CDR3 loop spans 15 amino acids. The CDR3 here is CASSQVPGQPYEQYF. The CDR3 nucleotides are TGTGCCAGCAGCCAAGTGCCAGGGCAACCCTACGAGCAGTACTTC.

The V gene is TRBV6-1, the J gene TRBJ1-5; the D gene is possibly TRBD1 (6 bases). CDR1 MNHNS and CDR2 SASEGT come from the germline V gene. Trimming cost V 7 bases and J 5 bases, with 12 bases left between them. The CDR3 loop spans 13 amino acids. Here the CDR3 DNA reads TGTGCCAGCATCGTTTCAGGGGATCAGCCCCAGCATTTT. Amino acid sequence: CASIVSGDQPQHF.

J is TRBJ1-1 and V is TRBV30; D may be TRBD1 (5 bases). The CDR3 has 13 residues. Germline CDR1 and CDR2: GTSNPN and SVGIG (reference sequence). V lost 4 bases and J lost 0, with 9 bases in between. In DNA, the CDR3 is TGTGCCTGGAAAAGACAGATGAACACTGAAGCTTTCTTT. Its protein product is CAWKRQMNTEAFF.

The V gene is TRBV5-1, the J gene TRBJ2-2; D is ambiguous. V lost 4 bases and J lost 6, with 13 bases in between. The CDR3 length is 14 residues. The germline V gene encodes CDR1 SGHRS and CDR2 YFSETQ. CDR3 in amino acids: CASSEAVGAGELFF. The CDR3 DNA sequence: TGCGCCAGCAGCGAAGCCGTAGGTGCCGGGGAGCTGTTTTTT. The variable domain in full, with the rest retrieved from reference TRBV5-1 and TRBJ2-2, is KAGVTQTPRYLIKTRGQQVTLSCSPISGHRSVSWYQQTPGQGLQFLFEYFSETQRNKGNFPGRFSGRQFSNSRSEMNVSTLELGDSALYLCASSEAVGAGELFFGEGSRLTVL.